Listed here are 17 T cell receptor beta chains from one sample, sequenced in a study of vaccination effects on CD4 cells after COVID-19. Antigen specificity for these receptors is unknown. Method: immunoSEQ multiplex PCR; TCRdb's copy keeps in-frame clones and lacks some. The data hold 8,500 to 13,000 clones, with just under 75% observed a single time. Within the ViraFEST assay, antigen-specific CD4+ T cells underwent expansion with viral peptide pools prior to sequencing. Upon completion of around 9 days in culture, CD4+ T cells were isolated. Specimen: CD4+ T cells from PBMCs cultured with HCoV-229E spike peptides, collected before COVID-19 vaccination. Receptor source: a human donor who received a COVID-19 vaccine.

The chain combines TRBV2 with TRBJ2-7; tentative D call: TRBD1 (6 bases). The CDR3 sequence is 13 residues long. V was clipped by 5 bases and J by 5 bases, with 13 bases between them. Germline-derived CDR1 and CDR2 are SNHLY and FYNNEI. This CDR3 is CASSIQGIDEQYF. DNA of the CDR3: TGTGCCAGCAGTATCCAGGGGATTGACGAGCAGTACTTC.

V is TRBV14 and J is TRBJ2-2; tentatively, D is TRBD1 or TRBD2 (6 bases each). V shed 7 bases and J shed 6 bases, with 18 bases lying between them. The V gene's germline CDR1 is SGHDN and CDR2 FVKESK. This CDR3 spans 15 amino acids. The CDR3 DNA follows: TGTGCCAGCAACAGGGACTCTCAAGGTGCCGGGGAGCTGTTTTTT. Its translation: CASNRDSQGAGELFF. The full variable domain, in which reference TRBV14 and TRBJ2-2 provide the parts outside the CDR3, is EAGVTQFPSHSVIEKGQTVTLRCDPISGHDNLYWYRRVMGKEIKFLLHFVKESKQDESGMPNNRFLAERTGGTYSTLKVQPAELEDSGVYFCASNRDSQGAGELFFGEGSRLTVL.

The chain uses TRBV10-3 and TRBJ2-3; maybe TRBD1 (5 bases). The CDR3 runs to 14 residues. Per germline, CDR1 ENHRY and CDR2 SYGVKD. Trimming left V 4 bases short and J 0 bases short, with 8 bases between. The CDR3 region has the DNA TGTGCCATCAGTGGACAGACTAGCACAGATACGCAGTATTTT. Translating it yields CAISGQTSTDTQYF.

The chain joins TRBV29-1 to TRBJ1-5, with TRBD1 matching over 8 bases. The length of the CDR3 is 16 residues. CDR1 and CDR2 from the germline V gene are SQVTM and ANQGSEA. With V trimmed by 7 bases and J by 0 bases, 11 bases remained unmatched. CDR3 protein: CSADRGHGYSNQPQHF. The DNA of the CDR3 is TGCAGCGCTGACAGGGGTCATGGATATAGCAATCAGCCCCAGCATTTT.

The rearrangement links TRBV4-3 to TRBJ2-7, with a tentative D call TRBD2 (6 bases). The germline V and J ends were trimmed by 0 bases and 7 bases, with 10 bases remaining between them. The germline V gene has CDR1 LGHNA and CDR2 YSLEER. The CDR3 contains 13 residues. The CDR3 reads CASSQDAGGEQYF. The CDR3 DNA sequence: TGCGCCAGCAGCCAAGATGCCGGAGGGGAGCAGTACTTC.

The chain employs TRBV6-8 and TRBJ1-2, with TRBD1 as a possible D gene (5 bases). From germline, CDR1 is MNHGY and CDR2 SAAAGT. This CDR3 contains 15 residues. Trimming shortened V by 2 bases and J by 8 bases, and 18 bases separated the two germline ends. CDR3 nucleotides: TGTGCCAGCAGTTACCTTGGGGGTGAAACGAGAGGCTACACCTTC. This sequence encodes CASSYLGGETRGYTF.

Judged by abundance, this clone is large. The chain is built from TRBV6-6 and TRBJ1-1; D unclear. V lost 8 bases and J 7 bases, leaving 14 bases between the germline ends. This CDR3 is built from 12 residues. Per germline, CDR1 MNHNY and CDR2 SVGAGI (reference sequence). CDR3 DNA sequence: TGTGCCAGCCACCGAGGGTTATATGAAGCTTTCTTT. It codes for CASHRGLYEAFF.

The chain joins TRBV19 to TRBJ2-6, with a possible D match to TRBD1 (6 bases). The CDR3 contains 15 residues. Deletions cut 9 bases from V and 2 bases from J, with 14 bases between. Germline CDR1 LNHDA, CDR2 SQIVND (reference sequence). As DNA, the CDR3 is TGTGCCAGCGATCCCAGGGGAACTGGGGCCAACGTCCTGACTTTC. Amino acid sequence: CASDPRGTGANVLTF. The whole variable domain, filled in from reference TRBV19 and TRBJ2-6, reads DGGITQSPKYLFRKEGQNVTLSCEQNLNHDAMYWYRQDPGQGLRLIYYSQIVNDFQKGDIAEGYSVSREKKESFPLTVTSAQKNPTAFYLCASDPRGTGANVLTFGAGSRLTVL.

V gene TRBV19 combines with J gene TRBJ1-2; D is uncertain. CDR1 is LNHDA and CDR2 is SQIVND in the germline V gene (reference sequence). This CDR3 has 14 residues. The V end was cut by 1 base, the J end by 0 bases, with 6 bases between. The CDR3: CASSIARTNYGYTF. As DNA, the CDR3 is TGTGCCAGTAGTATAGCCAGAACTAACTATGGCTACACCTTC.

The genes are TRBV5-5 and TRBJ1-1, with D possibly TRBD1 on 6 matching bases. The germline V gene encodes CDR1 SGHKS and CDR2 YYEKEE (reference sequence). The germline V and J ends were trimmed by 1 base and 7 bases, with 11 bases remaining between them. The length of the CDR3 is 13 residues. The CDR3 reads CASSLRGAGEAFF. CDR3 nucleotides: TGTGCCAGCAGCTTGAGGGGGGCTGGTGAAGCTTTCTTT.

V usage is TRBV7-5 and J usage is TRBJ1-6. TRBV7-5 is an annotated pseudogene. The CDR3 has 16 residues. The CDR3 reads CARSLASGRHNSPLHF. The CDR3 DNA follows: TGTGCCAGAAGCTTAGCATCGGGGAGGCATAATTCACCCCTCCACTTT.

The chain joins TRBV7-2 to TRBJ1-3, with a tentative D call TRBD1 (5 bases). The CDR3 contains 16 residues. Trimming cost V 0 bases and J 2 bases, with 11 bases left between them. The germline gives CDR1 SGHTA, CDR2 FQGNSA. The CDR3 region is CASSLARGSTGNTIYF. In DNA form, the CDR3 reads TGTGCCAGCAGCTTAGCCCGGGGGAGCACTGGAAACACCATATATTTT.

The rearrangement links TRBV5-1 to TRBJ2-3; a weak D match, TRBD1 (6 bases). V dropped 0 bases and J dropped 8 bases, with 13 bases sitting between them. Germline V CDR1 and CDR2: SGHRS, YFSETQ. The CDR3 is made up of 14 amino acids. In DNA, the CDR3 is TGCGCCAGCAGCTTGGAACAGGGTTTTGGTACGCAGTATTTT. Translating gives CASSLEQGFGTQYF.

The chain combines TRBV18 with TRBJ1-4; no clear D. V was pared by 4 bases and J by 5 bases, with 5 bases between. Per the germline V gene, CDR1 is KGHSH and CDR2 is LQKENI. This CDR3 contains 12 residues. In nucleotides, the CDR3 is TGTGCCAGCTCACTGGGGAATGAAAAACTGTTTTTT. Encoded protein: CASSLGNEKLFF.

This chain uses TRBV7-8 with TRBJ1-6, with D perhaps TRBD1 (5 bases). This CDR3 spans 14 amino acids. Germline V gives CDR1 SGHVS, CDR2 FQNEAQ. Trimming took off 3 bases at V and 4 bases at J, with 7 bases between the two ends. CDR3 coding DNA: TGTGCCAGCAGCTTCCAGGGATATAATTCACCCCTCCACTTT. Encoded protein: CASSFQGYNSPLHF.

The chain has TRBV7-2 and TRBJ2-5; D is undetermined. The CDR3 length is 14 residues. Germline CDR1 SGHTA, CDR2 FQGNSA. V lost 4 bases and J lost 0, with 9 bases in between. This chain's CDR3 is CASSSRPYQETQYF. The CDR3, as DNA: TGTGCCAGCAGCTCCAGGCCTTACCAAGAGACCCAGTACTTC.

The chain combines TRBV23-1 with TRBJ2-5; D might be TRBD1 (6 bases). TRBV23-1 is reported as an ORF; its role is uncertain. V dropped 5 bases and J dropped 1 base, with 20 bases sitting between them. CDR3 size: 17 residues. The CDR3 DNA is TGCGCCAGCAGTATCACAGGGAGTAGCGCGACCCAAGAGACCCAGTACTTC. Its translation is CASSITGSSATQETQYF.